Below are 27 T cell receptor beta chains sequenced from a single sample in a study of cytomegalovirus exposure and HLA in healthy donors (dated by TCRdb to 2015 to 2018). Library creation used the immunoSEQ multiplex PCR assay. For the multiplex PCR, a mixture combining 60 forward primers for TCR Vbeta segments and 13 reverse primers for TCR Jbeta segments was used. TCRdb holds this immuneACCESS table with in-frame rearrangements only. Some clones are missing; in checked studies, unresolved V genes explain under half, and the rest has no known cause. The table for this sample lists about 100,000 clones; roughly three quarters of them were counted only once. Approximately 11% of the sample rests with the top ten. Sequencing input: PBMCs. These receptors all stem from a middle-aged man in good health and CMV-seropositive.

V is TRBV19 and J is TRBJ1-4, with a weak D call TRBD1 (6 bases). The CDR3 spans 13 residues. Per the germline V gene, CDR1 is LNHDA and CDR2 is SQIVND (reference sequence). V lost 5 bases and J lost 4, with 8 bases in between. The CDR3 protein is CASSGQLNEKLFF. The CDR3 DNA is TGTGCCAGTAGTGGACAGCTTAATGAAAAACTGTTTTTT.

This sequence joins TRBV4-1 and TRBJ2-2, with TRBD1 matching over 10 bases. This CDR3 region has 17 residues. CDR1 and CDR2 from the germline V gene are MGHRA and YSYEKL. Trimming at V came to 3 bases and at J to 4 bases, leaving 8 bases not matched to a gene. CDR3: CASSHILDRGGTGELFF. The CDR3 region has the DNA TGCGCCAGCAGCCACATCCTGGACAGGGGGGGCACCGGGGAGCTGTTTTTT.

CDR3: CASSMRQGLNTEAFF. As DNA, the CDR3 is TGTGCCAGCTCAATGCGACAGGGGCTGAACACTGAAGCTTTCTTT. The chain combines TRBV18 with TRBJ1-1, with 8 bases that match TRBD1. V lost 5 bases and J lost 0; bases outside the gene matches: 5. The length of the CDR3 is 15 residues. Germline V gene lookup returns CDR1 KGHSH and CDR2 LQKENI.

The gene calls are TRBV7-3 and TRBJ1-2; 12 positions match TRBD1. The V segment lost 5 bases and the J segment 5 bases; nucleotides outside the gene matches: 9. Per the germline V gene, CDR1 is SGHTA and CDR2 is FQGTGA. The CDR3 spans 16 residues. The CDR3: CASSPGTGGAEYGYTF. The CDR3 coding sequence is TGTGCCAGCAGCCCTGGGACAGGGGGCGCGGAATATGGCTACACCTTC.

The chain employs TRBV6-5 and TRBJ2-1; 13 bases are a match to TRBD2. The CDR3 covers 16 residues. Germline CDR1 MNHEY, CDR2 SVGAGI. The J segment lost 6 bases and the V segment lost 2 bases, leaving 4 bases of the junction unmatched. The CDR3 region has the DNA TGTGCCAGCAGTTACCCCGGGACTAGCGGGACCAATGAGCAGTTCTTC. It codes for CASSYPGTSGTNEQFF.

V gene TRBV5-1 combines with J gene TRBJ1-1; TRBD1 agrees at 9 bases. The CDR3 is 14 residues long. Germline V gene data show CDR1 as SGHRS and CDR2 as YFSETQ. After removal of 4 bases from V and 10 bases from J, the junction contained 11 bases not matched to a gene. The chain's CDR3 is CASSQQGAPGGAFF. CDR3 nucleotide sequence: TGCGCCAGCAGCCAACAGGGGGCCCCAGGCGGAGCTTTCTTT.

This clone was found once. The J gene is TRBJ2-5, the V gene TRBV14, with TRBD1 as a possible D gene (5 bases). The J call is doubtful: the DNA matches TRBJ2-7 better. The CDR3 has 15 residues. The germline CDR1 and CDR2 sequences are SGHDN and FVKESK. As DNA, the CDR3 is TGTGCCAGCAGCCAAGGGGGCTACCGAACCTACGAGCAGTACTTC. This gives the protein CASSQGGYRTYEQYF.

This clone was seen just once. This chain uses TRBV2 with TRBJ2-1, with D hard to call. This CDR3 is built from 12 residues. V lost 0 bases and J 8 bases, leaving 5 bases between the germline ends. Germline V lookup: CDR1 SNHLY, CDR2 FYNNEI. CDR3 region: CASSEASYEQFF. The CDR3 DNA reads as TGTGCCAGCAGTGAAGCTTCGTATGAGCAGTTCTTC. The full variable domain, with the rest looked up from reference TRBV2 and TRBJ2-1, is EPEVTQTPSHQVTQMGQEVILRCVPISNHLYFYWYRQILGQKVEFLVSFYNNEISEKSEIFDDQFSVERPDGSNFTLKIRSTKLEDSAMYFCASSEASYEQFFGPGTRLTVL.

This chain uses TRBV18 with TRBJ1-3; 8 positions agree with TRBD1. This CDR3 contains 15 residues. Germline lookup yields CDR1 KGHSH and CDR2 LQKENI. Trimming took 6 bases from V and 4 from J; bases not matched to a gene: 8. This CDR3 reads CASSPYQGAGNTIYF. The DNA of the CDR3 is TGTGCCAGCTCCCCCTACCAGGGGGCGGGAAACACCATATATTTT.

The chain joins TRBV18 to TRBJ1-3; 7 positions agree with TRBD1. This CDR3 is 16 amino acids long. Trimming took 2 bases from V and 2 from J; bases not matched to a gene: 6. Germline CDR1 KGHSH, CDR2 LQKENI. The CDR3 is CASSPVDRATGNTIYF. The CDR3 DNA reads as TGTGCCAGCTCACCAGTAGACAGGGCTACTGGAAACACCATATATTTT.

The V call is TRBV7-3, the J call TRBJ2-1, with 11 bases that match TRBD2. Germline V CDR1 and CDR2: SGHTA, FQGTGA. The CDR3 is 15 residues long. With 4 bases clipped from V and 8 bases from J, the junction kept 7 bases outside the gene matches. The CDR3 DNA sequence: TGTGCCAGCAGCTCCCTCGGGACTAGCGGATATGAGCAGTTCTTC. Protein sequence: CASSSLGTSGYEQFF.

The chain links TRBV5-1 to TRBJ2-2, with a weak D call TRBD1 (6 bases). Germline assignment: CDR1 SGHRS and CDR2 YFSETQ. V was shortened by 7 bases and J by 5 bases, with 15 bases between the two germline ends. The CDR3 sequence is 14 residues long. The CDR3 loop is CASRTSGQTGELFF. CDR3 in DNA: TGCGCCAGCCGGACCTCCGGACAGACCGGGGAGCTGTTTTTT.

This clone was found once. The chain has TRBV6-5 and TRBJ2-3, with D possibly being TRBD2 (5 bases). In germline, CDR1 is MNHEY, CDR2 SVGAGI. CDR3 size: 15 residues. Trimming shortened V by 4 bases and J by 2 bases, and 13 bases separated the two germline ends. CDR3 DNA sequence: TGTGCCAGCAGTTCCGAAGCGGAGACCACAGATACGCAGTATTTT. This codes for CASSSEAETTDTQYF.

The chain links TRBV28 to TRBJ1-5; 7 nucleotides align to TRBD1. Per the germline V gene, CDR1 is MDHEN and CDR2 is SYDVKM. This CDR3 contains 17 residues. Trimming at V came to 9 bases and at J to 0 bases, leaving 14 bases not matched to a gene. The CDR3, as DNA: TGTGCCAGAGCTACCCCGGGACAGCGAAATAGCAATCAGCCCCAGCATTTT. Translated: CARATPGQRNSNQPQHF.

This chain uses TRBV14 with TRBJ2-3; the D gene is possibly TRBD2 (6 bases). The V gene lost 1 base and the J gene lost 0 bases, with 14 bases spanning the gap. The CDR3 length is 17 residues. CDR1 SGHDN and CDR2 FVKESK come from the germline V gene. As DNA, the CDR3 is TGTGCCAGCAGCCAAGTTGAGCGGGCCCTAAGCACAGATACGCAGTATTTT. Residues: CASSQVERALSTDTQYF.

V and J are TRBV19 and TRBJ2-7; no firm D call. The CDR3 spans 12 residues. V shed 3 bases and J shed 2 bases, with 5 bases lying between them. Germline CDR1 reads LNHDA; CDR2 reads SQIVND (reference sequence). The CDR3 sequence is CASSIHPYEQYF. The CDR3 DNA is TGTGCCAGTAGTATTCATCCCTACGAGCAGTACTTC.

V gene TRBV29-1 combines with J gene TRBJ1-2, with TRBD1 as a possible D gene (6 bases). V was trimmed by 3 bases and J by 1 base, leaving 15 bases between them. The CDR3 is 15 residues long. Germline V gene sequence: CDR1 SQVTM, CDR2 ANQGSEA. The chain's CDR3 is CSVDLSEQGNYGYTF. The CDR3 DNA sequence: TGCAGCGTTGATTTGAGCGAACAGGGTAACTATGGCTACACCTTC. The whole variable domain, filled in from reference TRBV29-1 and TRBJ1-2, reads SAVISQKPSRDICQRGTSLTIQCQVDSQVTMMFWYRQQPGQSLTLIATANQGSEATYESGFVIDKFPISRPNLTFSTLTVSNMSPEDSSIYLCSVDLSEQGNYGYTFGSGTRLTVV.

The chain links TRBV27 to TRBJ2-1; 9 bases are shared with TRBD2. The CDR3 extends over 13 amino acids. Trimming at V came to 5 bases and at J to 14 bases, leaving 10 bases not matched to a gene. CDR1 is MNHEY and CDR2 is SMNVEV in the germline V gene (reference sequence). CDR3 protein: CASSVKGTSPEFF. CDR3 in DNA: TGTGCCAGCAGTGTAAAAGGGACTAGCCCTGAGTTCTTC.

This chain uses TRBV27 with TRBJ1-5, with a possible D match to TRBD1 (6 bases). Germline CDR1 is MNHEY and CDR2 is SMNVEV (reference sequence). The CDR3 covers 16 residues. V was clipped by 4 bases and J by 0 bases, with 13 bases between them. The CDR3 region has the DNA TGTGCCAGCAGTTCCTACAGGGAACCTAGCAATCAGCCCCAGCATTTT. This translates into CASSSYREPSNQPQHF.

The chain joins TRBV13 to TRBJ2-3; 10 positions agree with TRBD1. Germline CDR1 is PRHDT and CDR2 is FYEKMQ (reference sequence). V shed 4 bases and J 0 bases; nucleotides not matched to a gene: 7. The CDR3 totals 17 residues. CDR3 region: CASSSRGQGISTDTQYF. DNA for the CDR3: TGTGCCAGCAGCTCACGGGGACAGGGGATAAGCACAGATACGCAGTATTTT.

This clone occurred once. V is TRBV7-8 and J is TRBJ2-1, with D tentatively TRBD2 (5 bases). V gave up 1 base and J gave up 0 bases, with 7 bases separating them. The CDR3 is 15 amino acids. Germline V gives CDR1 SGHVS, CDR2 FQNEAQ. CDR3 region: CASSLGEFSYNEQFF. The CDR3 DNA reads as TGTGCCAGCAGCTTAGGGGAGTTCTCCTACAATGAGCAGTTCTTC.

The chain couples TRBV7-2 to TRBJ1-4; the D is unclear. CDR1 and CDR2 (germline): SGHTA, FQGNSA. V was pared by 2 bases and J by 8 bases, with 18 bases between. This CDR3 spans 16 amino acids. The CDR3 loop is CASSLWAGGPGEKLFF. Here the CDR3 DNA reads TGTGCCAGCAGCTTATGGGCCGGTGGCCCAGGAGAAAAACTGTTTTTT. The whole variable domain, remainder taken from reference TRBV7-2 and TRBJ1-4, is GAGVSQSPSNKVTEKGKDVELRCDPISGHTALYWYRQSLGQGLEFLIYFQGNSAPDKSGLPSDRFSAERTGGSVSTLTIQRTQQEDSAVYLCASSLWAGGPGEKLFFGSGTQLSVL.

J is TRBJ2-7 and V is TRBV7-2, with TRBD1 as a possible D gene (6 bases). The CDR3 runs 18 residues. V was cut by 0 bases and J by 2 bases, with 20 bases left in between. Germline lookup yields CDR1 SGHTA and CDR2 FQGNSA. The CDR3 reads CASSLATRGQSITYEQYF. CDR3 nucleotides: TGTGCCAGCAGCTTAGCCACCAGAGGACAGTCAATTACCTACGAGCAGTACTTC. Filled out from reference TRBV7-2 and TRBJ2-7, the complete variable domain reads GAGVSQSPSNKVTEKGKDVELRCDPISGHTALYWYRQSLGQGLEFLIYFQGNSAPDKSGLPSDRFSAERTGGSVSTLTIQRTQQEDSAVYLCASSLATRGQSITYEQYFGPGTRLTVT.

The chain carries TRBV29-1 and TRBJ2-3; D not resolved. Trimming shortened V by 0 bases and J by 1 base, and 5 bases separated the two germline ends. Germline V CDR1 and CDR2: SQVTM, ANQGSEA. This CDR3 region has 13 residues. CDR3 loop: CSVEDFGTDTQYF. CDR3 bases: TGCAGCGTTGAAGATTTCGGCACAGATACGCAGTATTTT.

J is TRBJ1-2 and V is TRBV30; D is uncertain. This CDR3 spans 11 amino acids. The V end was cut by 3 bases, the J end by 7 bases, with 9 bases between. Germline V gene sequence: CDR1 GTSNPN, CDR2 SVGIG (reference sequence). The CDR3 is CAWSPSVGYTF. The CDR3 coding sequence is TGTGCCTGGAGCCCATCAGTTGGCTACACCTTC.

The chain links TRBV19 to TRBJ1-5; 9 bases are shared with TRBD1. V trimming: 6 bases; J trimming: 0 bases; junction bases outside the gene matches: 6. Germline-derived CDR1 and CDR2 are LNHDA and SQIVND (reference sequence). The CDR3 is made up of 16 amino acids. CDR3 nucleotides: TGTGCCAGTAGGGACAGGGGACTTTATAGCAATCAGCCCCAGCATTTT. The encoded protein is CASRDRGLYSNQPQHF.

The chain has TRBV27 and TRBJ2-7; tentative D call: TRBD2 (6 bases). Germline loops: CDR1 MNHEY, CDR2 SMNVEV (reference sequence). V lost 2 bases, J lost 2 bases, and 19 bases lay in between. The CDR3 is 17 residues long. For the CDR3, the DNA is TGTGCCAGCAGTTTAGCGGGACTTTTGGCCTCTCCCTACGAGCAGTACTTC. It specifies CASSLAGLLASPYEQYF.